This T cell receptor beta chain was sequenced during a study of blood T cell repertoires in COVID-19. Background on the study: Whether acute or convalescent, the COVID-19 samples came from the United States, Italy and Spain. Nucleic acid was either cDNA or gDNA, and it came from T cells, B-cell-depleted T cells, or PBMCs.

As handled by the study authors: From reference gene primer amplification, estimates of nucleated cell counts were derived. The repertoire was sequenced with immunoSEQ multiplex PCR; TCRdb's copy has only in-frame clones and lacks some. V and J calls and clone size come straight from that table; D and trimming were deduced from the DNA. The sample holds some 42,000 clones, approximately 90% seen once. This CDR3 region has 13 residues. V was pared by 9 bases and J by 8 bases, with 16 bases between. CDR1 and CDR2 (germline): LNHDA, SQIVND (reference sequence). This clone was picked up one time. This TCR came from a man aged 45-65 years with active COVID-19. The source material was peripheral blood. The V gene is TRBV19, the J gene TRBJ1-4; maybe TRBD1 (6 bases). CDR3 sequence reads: CARAPGHREKLFF. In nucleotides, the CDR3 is TGTGCCAGAGCACCGGGACATCGCGAAAAACTGTTTTTT. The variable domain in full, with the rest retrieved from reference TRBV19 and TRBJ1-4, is DGGITQSPKYLFRKEGQNVTLSCEQNLNHDAMYWYRQDPGQGLRLIYYSQIVNDFQKGDIAEGYSVSREKKESFPLTVTSAQKNPTAFYLCARAPGHREKLFFGSGTQLSVL.